This TCR beta chain comes out of a study of CD8 T cells in Susac syndrome. When the RNA was reverse transcribed, random hexamers were used with an input of 0.5 to 1 ug. TCRdb itself ran the immunoSEQ multiplex PCR reads through MiXCR, one entry per CDR3 protein. The sample has a few hundred thousand distinct CDR3 sequences, 80% to 95% seen once. The CDR3 loop spans 16 amino acids. Per the germline V gene, CDR1 is SGHRS and CDR2 is YFSETQ. Deletions cut 4 bases from V and 0 bases from J, with 16 bases between. The TCR was taken from a human donor with multiple sclerosis. The chain recombines TRBV5-1 with TRBJ1-1; D not certain. Sequenced sample: CD4+ T cells from PBMCs. The CDR3 spells CASSPVEGTMNTEAFF. CDR3 in DNA: TGCGCCAGCAGCCCGGTCGAGGGTACGATGAACACTGAAGCTTTCTTT. Full variable domain (missing parts from reference TRBV5-1 and TRBJ1-1): KAGVTQTPRYLIKTRGQQVTLSCSPISGHRSVSWYQQTPGQGLQFLFEYFSETQRNKGNFPGRFSGRQFSNSRSEMNVSTLELGDSALYLCASSPVEGTMNTEAFFGQGTRLTVV.